Given below is one T cell receptor beta chain in context. This entry is derived from a study of CD8+ T cells in alopecia areata. Following extraction, RNA underwent reverse transcription to cDNA, which served as the sequencing template. The method was immunoSEQ multiplex PCR; TCRdb's version includes in-frame clones alone and lacks a portion of them. The sample has about 210,000 clones, roughly 40% seen once; the top ten hold roughly 2.6%. Treatment specified: oral pan-JAK inhibitor, 5-10 mg twice daily. The clonotype originates from a human donor with alopecia areata. The source material was CD4+ T cells sorted from blood, sampled at roughly week 38, from a patient treated with tofacitinib.

For the CDR3, the DNA is TGCAGCGCACGGGCGACAGATACGCAGTATTTT. It yields the protein CSARATDTQYF. The gene calls are TRBV20-1 and TRBJ2-3; D unresolved. Germline CDR1 DFQATT, CDR2 SNEGSKA (reference sequence). This CDR3 is built from 11 residues.